The 11 T cell receptor beta chains in this list originate from one sample, sequenced in a study of OX40 agonist ivuxolimab in advanced cancers. Generated by immunoSEQ multiplex PCR, the TCRdb table keeps only in-frame clones and is missing some. Among roughly 86,000 clones, approximately 86% were seen once, and the ten largest hold 1.5% to 2%. The input for sequencing was CD4+ or CD8+ T cells sorted from blood, taken in a trial of the OX40 agonist ivuxolimab. All receptors come from an adult with an advanced solid tumor such as melanoma, head and neck, liver or kidney cancer.

The rearrangement uses TRBV4-2 and TRBJ1-2; 9 bases fit TRBD1. This CDR3 contains 19 residues. V lost 0 bases to trimming and J lost 4 bases; unmatched junction nucleotides: 15. Germline lookup yields CDR1 LGHNA and CDR2 YNFKEQ. The CDR3 loop is CASSQDTGLGDRETYGYTF. The CDR3 DNA reads as TGTGCCAGCAGCCAAGATACTGGTCTAGGGGACAGGGAAACCTATGGCTACACCTTC.

The rearrangement uses TRBV6-1 and TRBJ1-2; TRBD1 matches at 9 bases. The CDR3 extends over 17 amino acids. V dropped 0 bases and J dropped 4; count of bases not matched to a gene: 9. CDR1 MNHNS and CDR2 SASEGT come from the germline V gene. Here the CDR3 reads CASSEASTGGRSYGYTF. The CDR3 nucleotides read TGTGCCAGCAGTGAAGCGTCGACAGGGGGTAGGTCCTATGGCTACACCTTC.

The CDR3 DNA reads TGTGCCAGCAGTTTAGTTTTTCCGGGGGGGCCAAACCCAGATACGCAGTATTTT. Its translation is CASSLVFPGGPNPDTQYF. The V call is TRBV27, the J call TRBJ2-3; 8 nucleotides align to TRBD2. CDR3 length: 18 residues. V was clipped by 2 bases and J by 4 bases; unmatched bases: 14. Germline V lookup: CDR1 MNHEY, CDR2 SMNVEV (reference sequence).

This chain links TRBV7-7 with TRBJ2-5; D possibly corresponds to TRBD1 (6 bases). The CDR3 runs to 15 residues. V was pared by 1 base and J by 5 bases, with 14 bases between. Germline CDR1 SSHAT, CDR2 FNYEAQ (reference sequence). CDR3 bases: TGTGCCAGCAGCTTAGTCGGCTTAAGGGGGGAGACCCAGTACTTC. Translation gives CASSLVGLRGETQYF.

The gene calls are TRBV4-2 and TRBJ1-5; 7 bases align to TRBD1. V shed 0 bases and J 5 bases; nucleotides not matched to a gene: 4. The CDR3 runs 15 residues. Looked up from germline, CDR1 is LGHNA and CDR2 is YNFKEQ. The CDR3 loop reads CASSQEQGYDQPQHF. The DNA of the CDR3 is TGTGCCAGCAGCCAAGAACAGGGGTACGATCAGCCCCAGCATTTT.

The chain joins TRBV19 to TRBJ1-1; D may be TRBD1 (6 bases). V lost 6 bases and J 3 bases, leaving 11 bases between the germline ends. The CDR3 consists of 13 residues. Per germline, CDR1 LNHDA and CDR2 SQIVND (reference sequence). The CDR3, as DNA: TGTGCCAGTAGCGACAGGAGGGACACTGAAGCTTTCTTT. Its protein is CASSDRRDTEAFF.

CDR3 DNA: TGTGCCAGCAGCGTAGGCGGCTTTAGCCCCAGCGAGCAGTACTTC. It translates to CASSVGGFSPSEQYF. This rearrangement joins TRBV9 to TRBJ2-7; D remains ambiguous. Per germline, CDR1 SGDLS and CDR2 YYNGEE. V was cut by 0 bases and J by 6 bases, with 16 bases left in between. The CDR3 contains 15 residues.

Only a few counts were recorded for this clone. The J gene is TRBJ2-7, the V gene TRBV30, with a possible D match to TRBD2 (6 bases). V was cut by 5 bases and J by 2 bases, with 13 bases left in between. Germline lookup yields CDR1 GTSNPN and CDR2 SVGIG (reference sequence). The CDR3 contains 13 residues. The CDR3, as DNA: TGTGCCTGGTCCCTCGGGAGTGCCTACGAGCAGTACTTC. As protein: CAWSLGSAYEQYF.

This clone was seen a handful of times. This chain uses TRBV28 with TRBJ1-6, with 9 bases that match TRBD1. Germline V CDR1 and CDR2: MDHEN, SYDVKM. The V gene end was trimmed by 5 bases and the J gene end by 9 bases; junction bases not matched to a gene: 11. This CDR3 is 16 amino acids long. CDR3 nucleotide sequence: TGTGCCAGCAGTCCCCTTAGGGGACAGGGTAGTTCACCCCTCCACTTT. Its protein product is CASSPLRGQGSSPLHF. Supplemented by reference TRBV28 and TRBJ1-6, the full variable domain reads DVKVTQSSRYLVKRTGEKVFLECVQDMDHENMFWYRQDPGLGLRLIYFSYDVKMKEKGDIPEGYSVSREKKERFSLILESASTNQTSMYLCASSPLRGQGSSPLHFGNGTRLTVT.

The rearrangement links TRBV7-6 to TRBJ1-4; D ambiguous. There are 13 residues in the CDR3. Per germline, CDR1 SGHVS and CDR2 FNYEAQ. Trimming cost V 5 bases and J 8 bases, with 12 bases left between them. The CDR3 sequence is CASSPMRGEKLFF. CDR3 in DNA: TGTGCCAGCAGCCCGATGAGAGGAGAAAAACTGTTTTTT. Supplemented by reference TRBV7-6 and TRBJ1-4, the full variable domain reads GAGVSQSPRYKVTKRGQDVALRCDPISGHVSLYWYRQALGQGPEFLTYFNYEAQQDKSGLPNDRFSAERPEGSISTLTIQRTEQRDSAMYRCASSPMRGEKLFFGSGTQLSVL.

The chain joins TRBV28 to TRBJ1-2; TRBD1 might be the D (5 bases). V lost 6 bases and J lost 8, with 16 bases in between. The CDR3 totals 13 residues. The germline gives CDR1 MDHEN, CDR2 SYDVKM. The CDR3 DNA is TGTGCCAGCAGCCCCGGCAGGGCACGGGGCTACACCTTC. Translated, it gives CASSPGRARGYTF.